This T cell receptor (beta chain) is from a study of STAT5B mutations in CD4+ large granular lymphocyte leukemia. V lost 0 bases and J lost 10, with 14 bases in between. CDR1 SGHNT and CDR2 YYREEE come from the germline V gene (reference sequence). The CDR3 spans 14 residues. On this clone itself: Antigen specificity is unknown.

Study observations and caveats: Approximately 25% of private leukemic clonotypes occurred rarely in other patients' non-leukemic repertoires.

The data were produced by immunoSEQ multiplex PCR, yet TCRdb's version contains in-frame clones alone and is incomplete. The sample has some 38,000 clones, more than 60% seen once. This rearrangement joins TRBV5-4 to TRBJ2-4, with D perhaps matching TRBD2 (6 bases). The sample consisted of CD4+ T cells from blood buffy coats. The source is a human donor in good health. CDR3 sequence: CASSLGRDGLIQYF. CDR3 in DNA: TGTGCCAGCAGCTTGGGGAGGGATGGGTTGATTCAGTACTTC. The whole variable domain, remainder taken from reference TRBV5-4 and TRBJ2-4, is ETGVTQSPTHLIKTRGQQVTLRCSSQSGHNTVSWYQQALGQGPQFIFQYYREEENGRGNFPPRFSGLQFPNYSSELNVNALELDDSALYLCASSLGRDGLIQYFGAGTRLSVL.